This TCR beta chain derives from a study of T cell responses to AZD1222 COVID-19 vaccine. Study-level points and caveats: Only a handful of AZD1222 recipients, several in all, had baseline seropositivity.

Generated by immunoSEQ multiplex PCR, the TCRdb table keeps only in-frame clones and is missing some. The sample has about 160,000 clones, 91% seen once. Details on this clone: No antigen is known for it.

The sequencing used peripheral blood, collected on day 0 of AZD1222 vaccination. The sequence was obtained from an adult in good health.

The CDR3 DNA sequence: TGTGCCAGCAGTTTTCAGCGTTTGGGACAGGGGCCTGATGGCTACACCTTC. Translated, it gives CASSFQRLGQGPDGYTF. This chain links TRBV27 with TRBJ1-2, with 10 bases matching TRBD1. Germline loops: CDR1 MNHEY, CDR2 SMNVEV (reference sequence). Germline trimming cut 3 bases from V and 6 bases from J; bases unmatched to any gene: 13. The CDR3 consists of 17 residues.